Listed here are 32 T cell receptor beta chains from one sample, sequenced in a study of cytomegalovirus exposure and HLA in healthy donors. The PCR was carried out with 60 Vbeta primers and 13 Jbeta primers. The assay was immunoSEQ multiplex PCR, and TCRdb's table has in-frame clones only and misses some. The profile shows 110,000 to 150,000 clones, around 79% of them singletons. The sample taken for sequencing was PBMCs. These receptors originate from a man between 18 and 35 years old in good health and CMV-seronegative.

The chain couples TRBV6-4 to TRBJ2-5; D unresolved. Germline CDR1 and CDR2: MRHNA and SNTAGT. The CDR3 spans 12 residues. Trimming took off 0 bases at V and 5 bases at J, with 4 bases between the two ends. The CDR3 reads CASSDSRETQYF. In DNA form, the CDR3 reads TGTGCCAGCAGTGACTCGCGGGAGACCCAGTACTTC.

The V call is TRBV15, the J call TRBJ1-1; D not certain. The CDR3 consists of 12 residues. Germline V gives CDR1 LNHNV, CDR2 YYDKDF (reference sequence). V was trimmed by 3 bases and J by 8 bases, leaving 10 bases between them. DNA for the CDR3: TGTGCCACCAGCAGTGGGCATAGGGAAGCTTTCTTT. It yields the protein CATSSGHREAFF. Looking up the rest from reference TRBV15 and TRBJ1-1 gives the full variable domain: DAMVIQNPRYQVTQFGKPVTLSCSQTLNHNVMYWYQQKSSQAPKLLFHYYDKDFNNEADTPDNFQSRRPNTSFCFLDIRSPGLGDTAMYLCATSSGHREAFFGQGTRLTVV.

V gene TRBV6-6 combines with J gene TRBJ2-7; 7 bases align to TRBD2. From germline, CDR1 is MNHNY and CDR2 SVGAGI (reference sequence). This CDR3 comprises 13 residues. The J segment lost 6 bases and the V segment lost 0 bases, leaving 2 bases of the junction unmatched. The CDR3 sequence: CASSYSGGVEQYF. The CDR3 nucleotides are TGTGCCAGCAGTTACTCGGGAGGGGTCGAGCAGTACTTC.

The V and J genes are TRBV4-1 and TRBJ2-2; a possible D gene is TRBD2 (5 bases). V dropped 4 bases and J dropped 4 bases, with 16 bases sitting between them. This CDR3 has 16 amino acids. From germline, CDR1 is MGHRA and CDR2 YSYEKL. CDR3 bases: TGCGCCAGCAGCCCTCTAAGAGAAGAGGGCACCGGGGAGCTGTTTTTT. Translated: CASSPLREEGTGELFF.

The V call is TRBV2, the J call TRBJ2-3; a possible D gene is TRBD2 (6 bases). The CDR3 contains 16 residues. Trimming removed 8 bases from V and 0 bases from J, with 18 bases in between. In germline, CDR1 is SNHLY, CDR2 FYNNEI. In DNA form, the CDR3 reads TGTGCCAGCGGGACCAGTCGGACTATTAGCACAGATACGCAGTATTTT. Translation gives CASGTSRTISTDTQYF.

This sequence joins TRBV15 and TRBJ1-4; the D is unclear. V was pared by 0 bases and J by 7 bases, with 15 bases between. Germline V gives CDR1 LNHNV, CDR2 YYDKDF (reference sequence). CDR3 size: 16 residues. CDR3 coding DNA: TGTGCCACCAGCAGAGATCTCGGGGTACAGAGTGAAAAACTGTTTTTT. Its translation: CATSRDLGVQSEKLFF.

The chain employs TRBV5-1 and TRBJ2-1; D possibly corresponds to TRBD1 (6 bases). V shed 4 bases and J shed 9 bases, with 11 bases lying between them. The CDR3 is made up of 12 amino acids. The germline CDR1 and CDR2 sequences are SGHRS and YFSETQ. CDR3 sequence (DNA): TGCGCCAGCAGCACTCAGGGGCCTGAGCAGTTCTTC. It yields the protein CASSTQGPEQFF.

This sequence joins TRBV5-3 and TRBJ2-3; 10 bases match TRBD2. TRBV5-3 falls under the ORF class, with uncertain function. V shed 7 bases, J shed 10 bases, and the junction held 24 bases outside the gene matches. The CDR3 totals 18 residues. This chain's CDR3 is CARGPDPGTSVGGTAQYF. CDR3 nucleotides: TGTGCCAGAGGACCTGACCCCGGGACTAGCGTCGGGGGGACCGCGCAGTATTTT.

This chain links TRBV4-3 with TRBJ1-5; 7 bases are a match to TRBD1. The CDR3 runs 15 residues. Germline CDR1 is LGHNA and CDR2 is YSLEER. Trimming at V came to 5 bases and at J to 5 bases, leaving 9 bases not matched to a gene. Written as DNA, the CDR3 is TGCGCCAGCAGCAGTAACAGGGGCGACGATCAGCCCCAGCATTTT. Translated, it gives CASSSNRGDDQPQHF.

This chain connects TRBV12-5 to TRBJ1-1, with D perhaps matching TRBD1 (5 bases). Germline V gene sequence: CDR1 LGHNT, CDR2 FRNRAP. The ends were cut back, 6 bases at V and 1 base at J, with 9 bases in the middle. The CDR3 runs 13 residues. CDR3 amino acids: CASGSDRNTEAFF. CDR3 nucleotides: TGTGCTAGTGGATCCGACAGGAACACTGAAGCTTTCTTT.

This chain links TRBV4-3 with TRBJ2-1; 14 bases line up with TRBD2. CDR1 is LGHNA, CDR2 YSLEER, per germline. The V segment lost 0 bases and the J segment 6 bases; nucleotides outside the gene matches: 7. This CDR3 has 18 residues. CDR3: CASSQEPPTSGGANEQFF. The CDR3 nucleotides read TGCGCCAGCAGCCAAGAGCCACCGACTAGCGGGGGGGCCAATGAGCAGTTCTTC.

This chain uses TRBV7-3 with TRBJ2-5; 7 nucleotides align to TRBD2. CDR1 and CDR2 from the germline V gene are SGHTA and FQGTGA. CDR3 size: 16 residues. Unmatched junction bases numbered 9, after V lost 1 base and J lost 4 bases. The CDR3 DNA reads TGTGCCAGCAGCTTAATCGGGGGGAAGGCCCGAGAGACCCAGTACTTC. Encoded protein: CASSLIGGKARETQYF. Based on the CDR3 plus reference TRBV7-3 and TRBJ2-5, the full variable domain is GAGVSQTPSNKVTEKGKYVELRCDPISGHTALYWYRQSLGQGPEFLIYFQGTGAADDSGLPNDRFFAVRPEGSVSTLKIQRTERGDSAVYLCASSLIGGKARETQYFGPGTRLLVL.

This rearrangement joins TRBV5-4 to TRBJ1-1; TRBD1 matches at 7 bases. The CDR3 extends over 16 amino acids. With V trimmed by 0 bases and J by 6 bases, 11 bases remained unmatched. Germline CDR1 reads SGHNT; CDR2 reads YYREEE (reference sequence). CDR3 coding DNA: TGTGCCAGCAGCTTGGCTACGAAAGGGGGCGCTTCTGAAGCTTTCTTT. This translates into CASSLATKGGASEAFF.

The CDR3: CAISPGQGLVAFF. CDR3 nucleotides: TGTGCCATCAGTCCGGGACAGGGGCTGGTTGCTTTCTTT. This chain joins TRBV10-3 and TRBJ1-1, with TRBD1 identical over 10 bases. The CDR3 covers 13 residues. V was clipped by 5 bases and J by 11 bases; unmatched bases: 8. The germline CDR1 and CDR2 sequences are ENHRY and SYGVKD.

This chain connects TRBV20-1 to TRBJ1-3; the D is unclear. V lost 1 base, J lost 7 bases, and 5 bases lay in between. The CDR3 length is 11 residues. Germline lookup yields CDR1 DFQATT and CDR2 SNEGSKA (reference sequence). As DNA, the CDR3 is TGCAGTGCTAGAGTGGAGAACACCATATATTTT. This sequence encodes CSARVENTIYF.

This clone occurred a few times. The V call is TRBV7-9, the J call TRBJ2-7, with TRBD2 as a possible D gene (6 bases). The V gene's germline CDR1 is SEHNR and CDR2 FQNEAQ (reference sequence). The CDR3 has 13 amino acids. V gave up 5 bases and J gave up 11 bases, with 19 bases separating them. CDR3 sequence (DNA): TGTGCCAGCAGCGCGCGGTGGGGGGAAGGGGAGTACTTC. Protein product: CASSARWGEGEYF.

V and J are TRBV20-1 and TRBJ2-1; TRBD1 is a possible D gene (6 bases). Germline V gene sequence: CDR1 DFQATT, CDR2 SNEGSKA (reference sequence). V was pared by 7 bases and J by 6 bases, with 10 bases between. This CDR3 is 11 amino acids long. CDR3 residues: CSGYRVNEQFF. CDR3 nucleotides: TGCAGTGGGTACAGGGTCAATGAGCAGTTCTTC.

V gene TRBV7-9 combines with J gene TRBJ1-4, with no clear D. The CDR3 has 15 residues. Germline values: CDR1 SEHNR, CDR2 FQNEAQ (reference sequence). Trimming took 2 bases from V and 5 from J, leaving 12 bases between them. CDR3 protein: CASSLWSAENEKLFF. CDR3 sequence (DNA): TGTGCCAGCAGCTTATGGAGCGCGGAAAATGAAAAACTGTTTTTT.

This clone has only a few counts. V gene TRBV21-1 combines with J gene TRBJ2-7; the tabulated D call, TRBD2, remains unverified against the DNA. TRBV21-1 is a documented pseudogene. This CDR3 is 12 amino acids long. The CDR3 here is CASRLEGDEQYF. CDR3 DNA sequence: TGTGCCAGCCGCCTTGAGGGAGACGAGCAGTACTTC.

The V call is TRBV11-1, the J call TRBJ2-3; the match to TRBD2 covers 9 bases. The junction had 10 bases not matched to a gene; V was cut back by 2 bases and J by 7 bases. This CDR3 is 16 amino acids long. Germline V gene lookup returns CDR1 SGHAT and CDR2 FQDESV (reference sequence). The CDR3 DNA follows: TGTGCCAGCAGCTTATCTAGCGGGGACCTCATGAATACGCAGTATTTT. Translation: CASSLSSGDLMNTQYF.

About this clone itself: This sample also contains other DNA sequences that code for the same CDR3. The chain is built from TRBV5-1 and TRBJ2-5; the D gene is possibly TRBD1 (6 bases). Germline-derived CDR1 and CDR2 are SGHRS and YFSETQ. V dropped 0 bases and J dropped 4 bases, with 10 bases sitting between them. The CDR3 loop spans 14 amino acids. The CDR3 reads CASSLELGGETQYF. CDR3 sequence (DNA): TGCGCCAGCAGCTTGGAGTTAGGGGGAGAGACCCAGTACTTC.

V gene TRBV27 combines with J gene TRBJ2-1, with a tentative D call TRBD1 (6 bases). Germline-derived CDR1 and CDR2 are MNHEY and SMNVEV (reference sequence). The CDR3 covers 17 residues. Trimming stripped 5 bases from V and 3 bases from J, with 20 bases between. For the CDR3, the DNA is TGTGCCAGCAGTGCGACTCGACAGGCCCCCCTCTACAATGAGCAGTTCTTC. This encodes CASSATRQAPLYNEQFF.

The chain combines TRBV13 with TRBJ2-7, with 7 positions matching TRBD2. CDR1 is PRHDT, CDR2 FYEKMQ, per germline (reference sequence). V gave up 2 bases and J gave up 4 bases; unmatched junction bases: 8. The CDR3 has 15 amino acids. DNA of the CDR3: TGTGCCAGCAGCTTAAGGGCGGGGGTGAGATACGAGCAGTACTTC. Protein product: CASSLRAGVRYEQYF.

The J gene is TRBJ1-2, the V gene TRBV5-1, with 7 positions matching TRBD1. This CDR3 contains 16 residues. CDR1 SGHRS and CDR2 YFSETQ come from the germline V gene. The V segment lost 7 bases and the J segment 2 bases; nucleotides outside the gene matches: 14. CDR3 protein: CASWGRQGKENYGYTF. The CDR3 region has the DNA TGCGCCAGCTGGGGACGACAGGGTAAGGAAAACTATGGCTACACCTTC.

The rearrangement joins TRBV19 to TRBJ1-2; 7 nucleotides align to TRBD1. Germline loops: CDR1 LNHDA, CDR2 SQIVND (reference sequence). This CDR3 has 16 amino acids. The V and J ends lost 4 bases and 3 bases, in that order; junction bases with no gene match: 11. In nucleotides, the CDR3 is TGTGCCAGTAGTAAACTTATTAGGGGGCGCGACTATGGCTACACCTTC. Translating it yields CASSKLIRGRDYGYTF. Filled out from reference TRBV19 and TRBJ1-2, the complete variable domain reads DGGITQSPKYLFRKEGQNVTLSCEQNLNHDAMYWYRQDPGQGLRLIYYSQIVNDFQKGDIAEGYSVSREKKESFPLTVTSAQKNPTAFYLCASSKLIRGRDYGYTFGSGTRLTVV.

V usage is TRBV5-1 and J usage is TRBJ2-1; perhaps TRBD1 as D (5 bases). Per germline, CDR1 SGHRS and CDR2 YFSETQ. This CDR3 contains 16 residues. V lost 8 bases to trimming and J lost 2 bases, with 20 bases between them. The CDR3 coding sequence is TGCGCCAGTTCCCCGGCGGCAGGGCCCACCTACAATGAGCAGTTCTTC. Translated: CASSPAAGPTYNEQFF. Together with reference TRBV5-1 and TRBJ2-1, the CDR3 gives the full variable domain: KAGVTQTPRYLIKTRGQQVTLSCSPISGHRSVSWYQQTPGQGLQFLFEYFSETQRNKGNFPGRFSGRQFSNSRSEMNVSTLELGDSALYLCASSPAAGPTYNEQFFGPGTRLTVL.

The rearrangement joins TRBV4-2 to TRBJ1-4; D is ambiguous. V was trimmed by 0 bases and J by 2 bases, leaving 10 bases between them. The germline CDR1 and CDR2 sequences are LGHNA and YNFKEQ. This CDR3 comprises 16 residues. CDR3 nucleotides: TGTGCCAGCAGCCAAGATCCAACACCGACTAATGAAAAACTGTTTTTT. Translating gives CASSQDPTPTNEKLFF.

This clone appeared a few times. The chain has TRBV28 and TRBJ2-7, with D possibly matching TRBD1 (5 bases). Per germline, CDR1 MDHEN and CDR2 SYDVKM. CDR3 length: 11 amino acids. Trimming took off 3 bases at V and 7 bases at J, with 7 bases between the two ends. The CDR3 protein is CASSFQGEQYF. For the CDR3, the DNA is TGTGCCAGCAGTTTTCAGGGAGAGCAGTACTTC.

The V gene is TRBV7-3, the J gene TRBJ1-2, with 7 bases that match TRBD1. This CDR3 is 13 amino acids long. Germline V lookup: CDR1 SGHTA, CDR2 FQGTGA. Losses at the gene ends were 5 bases for V and 8 bases for J; bases not matched to a gene: 8. CDR3 bases: TGTGCCAGCAGCGCGAACTCACAGGGGGGCTACACCTTC. Protein sequence: CASSANSQGGYTF. Full variable domain (outside the CDR3, taken from reference TRBV7-3 and TRBJ1-2): GAGVSQTPSNKVTEKGKYVELRCDPISGHTALYWYRQSLGQGPEFLIYFQGTGAADDSGLPNDRFFAVRPEGSVSTLKIQRTERGDSAVYLCASSANSQGGYTFGSGTRLTVV.

The chain couples TRBV6-5 to TRBJ1-1; D unresolved. V gave up 2 bases and J gave up 1 base, with 5 bases separating them. The length of the CDR3 is 13 residues. Per germline, CDR1 MNHEY and CDR2 SVGAGI. The CDR3 is CASSYTANTEAFF. The CDR3, as DNA: TGTGCCAGCAGTTACACAGCGAACACTGAAGCTTTCTTT.

J is TRBJ2-6 and V is TRBV2, with D possibly TRBD1 on 6 matching bases. V gave up 7 bases and J gave up 0 bases, with 16 bases separating them. Germline CDR1 is SNHLY and CDR2 is FYNNEI. The CDR3 spans 17 residues. DNA for the CDR3: TGTGCCAGCATCAAGGACAGAACCCTCTCTGGGGCCAACGTCCTGACTTTC. Translation: CASIKDRTLSGANVLTF. The variable domain in full, completed from reference TRBV2 and TRBJ2-6, reads EPEVTQTPSHQVTQMGQEVILRCVPISNHLYFYWYRQILGQKVEFLVSFYNNEISEKSEIFDDQFSVERPDGSNFTLKIRSTKLEDSAMYFCASIKDRTLSGANVLTFGAGSRLTVL.

The gene calls are TRBV15 and TRBJ2-5; TRBD2 agrees at 9 bases. The germline CDR1 and CDR2 sequences are LNHNV and YYDKDF (reference sequence). The CDR3 contains 15 residues. Trimming at V came to 0 bases and at J to 4 bases, leaving 3 bases not matched to a gene. The CDR3 sequence is CATSRDLAGRETQYF. The CDR3 DNA reads as TGTGCCACCAGCAGAGACCTAGCGGGGAGAGAGACCCAGTACTTC.